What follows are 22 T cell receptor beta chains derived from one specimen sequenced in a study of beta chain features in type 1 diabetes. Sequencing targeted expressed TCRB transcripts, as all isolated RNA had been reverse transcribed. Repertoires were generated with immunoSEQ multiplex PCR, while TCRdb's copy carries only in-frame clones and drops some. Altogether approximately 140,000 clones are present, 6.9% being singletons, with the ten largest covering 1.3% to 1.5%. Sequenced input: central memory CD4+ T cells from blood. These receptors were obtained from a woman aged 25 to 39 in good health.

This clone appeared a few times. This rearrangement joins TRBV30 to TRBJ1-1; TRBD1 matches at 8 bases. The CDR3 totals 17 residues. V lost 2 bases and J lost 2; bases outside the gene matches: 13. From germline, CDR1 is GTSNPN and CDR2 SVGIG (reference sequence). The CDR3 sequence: CAWSLNFLTGVNTEAFF. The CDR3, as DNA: TGTGCCTGGAGTCTTAACTTCCTGACAGGGGTTAACACTGAAGCTTTCTTT.

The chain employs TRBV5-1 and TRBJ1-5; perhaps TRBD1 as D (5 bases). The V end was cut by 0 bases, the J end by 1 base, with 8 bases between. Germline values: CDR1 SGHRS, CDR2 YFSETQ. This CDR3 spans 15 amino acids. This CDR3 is CASSLGQNSNQPQHF. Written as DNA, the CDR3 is TGCGCCAGCAGCTTGGGACAGAACAGCAATCAGCCCCAGCATTTT. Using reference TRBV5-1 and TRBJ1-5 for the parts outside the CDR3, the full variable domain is KAGVTQTPRYLIKTRGQQVTLSCSPISGHRSVSWYQQTPGQGLQFLFEYFSETQRNKGNFPGRFSGRQFSNSRSEMNVSTLELGDSALYLCASSLGQNSNQPQHFGDGTRLSIL.

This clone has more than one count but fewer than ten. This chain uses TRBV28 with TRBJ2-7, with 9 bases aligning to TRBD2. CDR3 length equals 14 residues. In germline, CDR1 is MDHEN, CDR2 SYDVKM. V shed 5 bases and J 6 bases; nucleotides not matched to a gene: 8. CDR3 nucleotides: TGTGCCAGCAGTCCGGGTGGCGGGAGGGCCGAGCAGTACTTC. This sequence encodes CASSPGGGRAEQYF.

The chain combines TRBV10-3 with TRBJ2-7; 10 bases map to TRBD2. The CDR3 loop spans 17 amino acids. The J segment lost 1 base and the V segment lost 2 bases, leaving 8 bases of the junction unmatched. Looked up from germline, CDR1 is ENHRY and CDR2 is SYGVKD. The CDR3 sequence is CAISENPGLADSYEQYF. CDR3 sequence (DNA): TGTGCCATCAGTGAGAACCCCGGACTAGCGGATTCCTACGAGCAGTACTTC.

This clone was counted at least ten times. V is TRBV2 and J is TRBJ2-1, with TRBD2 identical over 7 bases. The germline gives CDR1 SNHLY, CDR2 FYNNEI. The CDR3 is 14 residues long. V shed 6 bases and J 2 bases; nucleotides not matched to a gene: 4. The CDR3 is CASRRSGTYNEQFF. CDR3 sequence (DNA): TGTGCCAGCAGACGGAGCGGGACCTACAATGAGCAGTTCTTC. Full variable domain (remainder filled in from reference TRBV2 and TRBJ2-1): EPEVTQTPSHQVTQMGQEVILRCVPISNHLYFYWYRQILGQKVEFLVSFYNNEISEKSEIFDDQFSVERPDGSNFTLKIRSTKLEDSAMYFCASRRSGTYNEQFFGPGTRLTVL.

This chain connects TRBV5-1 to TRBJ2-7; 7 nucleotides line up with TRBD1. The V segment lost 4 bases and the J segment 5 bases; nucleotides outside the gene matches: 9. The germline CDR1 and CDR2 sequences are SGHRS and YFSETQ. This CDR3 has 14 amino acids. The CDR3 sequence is CASSQLTGYHEQYF. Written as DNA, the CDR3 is TGCGCCAGCAGCCAACTGACAGGGTACCACGAGCAGTACTTC.

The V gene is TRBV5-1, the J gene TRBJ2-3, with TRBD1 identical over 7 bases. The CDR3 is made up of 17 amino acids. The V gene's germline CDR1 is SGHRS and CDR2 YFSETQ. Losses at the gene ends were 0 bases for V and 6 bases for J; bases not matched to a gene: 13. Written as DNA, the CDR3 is TGCGCCAGCAGCTTGGGAGACAGGGCCCCAGGCCCGGATACGCAGTATTTT. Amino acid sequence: CASSLGDRAPGPDTQYF.

CDR3 bases: TGTGCCACCAGCAGAGAGGGCGGGTATAGCAATCAGCCCCAGCATTTT. Protein product: CATSREGGYSNQPQHF. V usage is TRBV15 and J usage is TRBJ1-5; D gene ambiguous. V was pared by 0 bases and J by 0 bases, with 9 bases between. The CDR3 has 16 amino acids. The germline gives CDR1 LNHNV, CDR2 YYDKDF (reference sequence).

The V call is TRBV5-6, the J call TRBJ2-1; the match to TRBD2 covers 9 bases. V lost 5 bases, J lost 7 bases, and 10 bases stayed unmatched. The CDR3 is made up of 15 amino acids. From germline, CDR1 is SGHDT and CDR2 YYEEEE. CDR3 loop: CASRRPGLARNEQFF. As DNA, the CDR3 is TGTGCCAGCAGACGGCCGGGACTAGCTAGGAATGAGCAGTTCTTC.

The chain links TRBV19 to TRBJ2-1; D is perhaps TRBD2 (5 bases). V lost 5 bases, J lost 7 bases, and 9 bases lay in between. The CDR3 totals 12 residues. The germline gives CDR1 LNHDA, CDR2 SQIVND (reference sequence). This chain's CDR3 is CASSLSGNEQFF. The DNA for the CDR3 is TGTGCCAGTAGTCTCTCGGGAAATGAGCAGTTCTTC.

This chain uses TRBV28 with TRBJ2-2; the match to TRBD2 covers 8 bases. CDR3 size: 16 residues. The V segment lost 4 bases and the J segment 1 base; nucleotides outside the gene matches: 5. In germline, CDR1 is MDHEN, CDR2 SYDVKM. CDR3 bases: TGTGCCAGCAGTTCTCCGGGACTAGAGAACACCGGGGAGCTGTTTTTT. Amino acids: CASSSPGLENTGELFF.

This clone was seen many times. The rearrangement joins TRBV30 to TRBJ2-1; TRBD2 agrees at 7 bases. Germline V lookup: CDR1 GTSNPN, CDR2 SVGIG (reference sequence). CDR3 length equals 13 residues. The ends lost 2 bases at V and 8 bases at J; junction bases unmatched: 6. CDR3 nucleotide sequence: TGTGCCTGGAGTAGGGACTACCCAGATGAGCAGTTCTTC. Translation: CAWSRDYPDEQFF.

CDR3: CASSPRQGVDTEAFF. In DNA form, the CDR3 reads TGTGCCAGCAGCCCCCGACAGGGGGTGGACACTGAAGCTTTCTTT. The rearrangement joins TRBV5-5 to TRBJ1-1; 9 bases are a match to TRBD1. CDR3 length: 15 amino acids. Looked up from germline, CDR1 is SGHKS and CDR2 is YYEKEE (reference sequence). The J segment lost 3 bases and the V segment lost 4 bases, leaving 7 bases of the junction unmatched. The full variable domain, rest sourced from reference TRBV5-5 and TRBJ1-1, is DAGVTQSPTHLIKTRGQQVTLRCSPISGHKSVSWYQQVLGQGPQFIFQYYEKEERGRGNFPDRFSARQFPNYSSELNVNALLLGDSALYLCASSPRQGVDTEAFFGQGTRLTVV.

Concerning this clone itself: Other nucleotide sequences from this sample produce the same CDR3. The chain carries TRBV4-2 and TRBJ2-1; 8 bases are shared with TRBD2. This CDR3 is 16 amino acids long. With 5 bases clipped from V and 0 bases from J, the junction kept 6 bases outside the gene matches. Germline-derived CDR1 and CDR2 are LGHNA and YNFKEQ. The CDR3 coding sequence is TGTGCCAGCAGCGCGAGCGGGAGAAGCTCCTACAATGAGCAGTTCTTC. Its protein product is CASSASGRSSYNEQFF.

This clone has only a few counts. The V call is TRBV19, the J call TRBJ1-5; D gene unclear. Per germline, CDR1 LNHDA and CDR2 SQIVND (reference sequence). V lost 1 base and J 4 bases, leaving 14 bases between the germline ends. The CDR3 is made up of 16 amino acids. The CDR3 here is CASSIGPDSSNQPQHF. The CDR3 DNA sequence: TGTGCCAGTAGTATAGGCCCCGACTCGTCGAATCAGCCCCAGCATTTT.

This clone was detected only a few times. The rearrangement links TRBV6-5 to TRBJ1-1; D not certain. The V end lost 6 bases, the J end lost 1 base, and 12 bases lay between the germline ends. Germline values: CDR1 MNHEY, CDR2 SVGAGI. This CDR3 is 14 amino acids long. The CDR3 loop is CASRPLGGNTEAFF. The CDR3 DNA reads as TGTGCCAGCAGACCTTTAGGAGGGAACACTGAAGCTTTCTTT.

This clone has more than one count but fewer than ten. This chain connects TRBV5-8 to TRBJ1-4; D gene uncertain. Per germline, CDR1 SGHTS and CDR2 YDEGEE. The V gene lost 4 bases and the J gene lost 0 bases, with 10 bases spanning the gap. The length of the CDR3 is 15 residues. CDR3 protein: CASSPTRSTNEKLFF. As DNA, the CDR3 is TGTGCCAGCAGCCCGACACGCTCAACTAATGAAAAACTGTTTTTT.

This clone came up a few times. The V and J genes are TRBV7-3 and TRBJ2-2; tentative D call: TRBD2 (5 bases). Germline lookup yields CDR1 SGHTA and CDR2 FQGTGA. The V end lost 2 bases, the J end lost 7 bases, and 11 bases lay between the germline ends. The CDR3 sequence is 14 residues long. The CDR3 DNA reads TGTGCCAGCAGCTTAGTGCCGGGGAGCGGGGAGCTGTTTTTT. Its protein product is CASSLVPGSGELFF. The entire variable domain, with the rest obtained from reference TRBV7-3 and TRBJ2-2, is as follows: GAGVSQTPSNKVTEKGKYVELRCDPISGHTALYWYRQSLGQGPEFLIYFQGTGAADDSGLPNDRFFAVRPEGSVSTLKIQRTERGDSAVYLCASSLVPGSGELFFGEGSRLTVL.

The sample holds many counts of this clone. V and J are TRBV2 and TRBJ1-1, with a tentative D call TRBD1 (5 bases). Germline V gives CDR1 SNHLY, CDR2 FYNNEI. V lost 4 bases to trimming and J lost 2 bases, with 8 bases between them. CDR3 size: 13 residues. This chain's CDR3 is CASSVRANTEAFF. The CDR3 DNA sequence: TGTGCCAGCAGTGTCAGGGCTAACACTGAAGCTTTCTTT.

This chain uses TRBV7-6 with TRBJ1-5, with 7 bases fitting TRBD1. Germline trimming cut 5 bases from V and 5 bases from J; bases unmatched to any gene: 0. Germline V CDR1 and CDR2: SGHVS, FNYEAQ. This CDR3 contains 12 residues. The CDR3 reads CASSQGDQPQHF. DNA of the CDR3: TGTGCCAGCAGCCAGGGGGATCAGCCCCAGCATTTT. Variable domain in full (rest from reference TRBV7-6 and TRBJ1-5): GAGVSQSPRYKVTKRGQDVALRCDPISGHVSLYWYRQALGQGPEFLTYFNYEAQQDKSGLPNDRFSAERPEGSISTLTIQRTEQRDSAMYRCASSQGDQPQHFGDGTRLSIL.

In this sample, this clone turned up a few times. CDR3 protein: CASGSQGYNEQFF. CDR3 nucleotides: TGTGCCAGCGGCTCACAGGGTTACAATGAGCAGTTCTTC. The chain recombines TRBV7-2 with TRBJ2-1, with a tentative D call TRBD1 (6 bases). The CDR3 is 13 amino acids. CDR1 is SGHTA, CDR2 FQGNSA, per germline. The V end lost 8 bases, the J end lost 4 bases, and 12 bases lay between the germline ends.

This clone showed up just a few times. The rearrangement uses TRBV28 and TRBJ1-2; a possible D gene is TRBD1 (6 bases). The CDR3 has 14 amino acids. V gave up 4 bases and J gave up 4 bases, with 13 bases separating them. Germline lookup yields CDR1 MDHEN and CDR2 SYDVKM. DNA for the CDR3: TGTGCCAGCAGTTCGGGGGGCCGAGGCTATGGCTACACCTTC. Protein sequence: CASSSGGRGYGYTF.